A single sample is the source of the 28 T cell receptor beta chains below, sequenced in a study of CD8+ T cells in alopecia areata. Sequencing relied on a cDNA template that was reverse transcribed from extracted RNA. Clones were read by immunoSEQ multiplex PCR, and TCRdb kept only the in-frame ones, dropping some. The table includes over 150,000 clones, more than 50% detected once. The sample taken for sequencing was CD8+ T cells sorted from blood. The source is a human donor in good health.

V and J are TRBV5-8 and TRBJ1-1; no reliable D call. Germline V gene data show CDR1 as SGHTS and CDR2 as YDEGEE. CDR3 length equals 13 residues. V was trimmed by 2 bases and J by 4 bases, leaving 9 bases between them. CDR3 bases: TGTGCCAGCAGCTTCGGCTCCATCACTGAAGCTTTCTTT. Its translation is CASSFGSITEAFF. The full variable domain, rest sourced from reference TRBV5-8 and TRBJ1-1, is EAGVTQSPTHLIKTRGQQATLRCSPISGHTSVYWYQQALGLGLQFLLWYDEGEERNRGNFPPRFSGRQFPNYSSELNVNALELEDSALYLCASSFGSITEAFFGQGTRLTVV.

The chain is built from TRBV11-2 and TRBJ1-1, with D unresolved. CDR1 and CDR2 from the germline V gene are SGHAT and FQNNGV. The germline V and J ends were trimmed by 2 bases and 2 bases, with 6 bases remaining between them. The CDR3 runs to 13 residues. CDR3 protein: CASSLYVNTEAFF. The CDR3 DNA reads TGTGCCAGCAGCTTATACGTCAACACTGAAGCTTTCTTT. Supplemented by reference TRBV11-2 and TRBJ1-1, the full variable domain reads EAGVAQSPRYKIIEKRQSVAFWCNPISGHATLYWYQQILGQGPKLLIQFQNNGVVDDSQLPKDRFSAERLKGVDSTLKIQPAKLEDSAVYLCASSLYVNTEAFFGQGTRLTVV.

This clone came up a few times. The CDR3 reads CASSPWDRSNYGYTF. CDR3 DNA: TGTGCCAGCAGCCCATGGGACAGGTCTAACTATGGCTACACCTTC. The rearrangement joins TRBV7-9 to TRBJ1-2, with TRBD1 identical over 8 bases. Germline V CDR1 and CDR2: SEHNR, FQNEAQ (reference sequence). Trimming cost V 5 bases and J 0 bases; bases outside gene matches: 5. The CDR3 has 15 residues.

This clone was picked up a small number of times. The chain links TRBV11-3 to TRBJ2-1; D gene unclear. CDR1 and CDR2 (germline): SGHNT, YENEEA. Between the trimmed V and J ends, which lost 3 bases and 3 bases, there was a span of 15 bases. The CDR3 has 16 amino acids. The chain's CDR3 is CASSFRSMGSYNEQFF. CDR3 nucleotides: TGTGCCAGCAGCTTTCGGTCGATGGGTAGCTACAATGAGCAGTTCTTC.

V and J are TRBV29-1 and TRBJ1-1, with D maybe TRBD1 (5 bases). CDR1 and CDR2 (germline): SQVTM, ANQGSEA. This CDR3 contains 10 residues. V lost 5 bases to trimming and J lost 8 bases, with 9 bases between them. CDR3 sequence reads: CSVFTGEAFF. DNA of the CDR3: TGCAGCGTTTTTACAGGAGAAGCTTTCTTT. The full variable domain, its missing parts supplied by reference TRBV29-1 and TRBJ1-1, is SAVISQKPSRDICQRGTSLTIQCQVDSQVTMMFWYRQQPGQSLTLIATANQGSEATYESGFVIDKFPISRPNLTFSTLTVSNMSPEDSSIYLCSVFTGEAFFGQGTRLTVV.

CDR3: CSVPTGAYGYTF. In DNA, the CDR3 is TGCAGCGTACCGACAGGGGCCTATGGCTACACCTTC. The chain uses TRBV29-1 and TRBJ1-2; TRBD1 agrees at 8 bases. CDR1 is SQVTM, CDR2 ANQGSEA, per germline. This CDR3 has 12 amino acids. The J segment lost 4 bases and the V segment lost 6 bases, leaving 4 bases of the junction unmatched.

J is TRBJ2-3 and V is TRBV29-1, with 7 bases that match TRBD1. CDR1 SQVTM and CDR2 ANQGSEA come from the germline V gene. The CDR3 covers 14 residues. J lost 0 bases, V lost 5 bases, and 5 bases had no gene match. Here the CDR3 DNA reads TGCAGCGTTAGTTTCAGGGGGAGCACAGATACGCAGTATTTT. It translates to CSVSFRGSTDTQYF.

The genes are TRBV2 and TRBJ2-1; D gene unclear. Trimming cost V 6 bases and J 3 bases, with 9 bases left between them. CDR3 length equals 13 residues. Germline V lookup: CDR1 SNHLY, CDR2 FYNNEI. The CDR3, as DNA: TGTGCCAGCAGCCCCCCACTCTACAATGAGCAGTTCTTC. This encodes CASSPPLYNEQFF.

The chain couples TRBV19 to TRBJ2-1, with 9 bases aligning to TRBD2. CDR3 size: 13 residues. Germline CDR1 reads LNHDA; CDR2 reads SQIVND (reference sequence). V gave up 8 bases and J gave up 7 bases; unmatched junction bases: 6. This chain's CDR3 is CASGAGGPNEQFF. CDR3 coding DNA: TGTGCCAGTGGGGCGGGGGGGCCGAATGAGCAGTTCTTC. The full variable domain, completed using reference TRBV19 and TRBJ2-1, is DGGITQSPKYLFRKEGQNVTLSCEQNLNHDAMYWYRQDPGQGLRLIYYSQIVNDFQKGDIAEGYSVSREKKESFPLTVTSAQKNPTAFYLCASGAGGPNEQFFGPGTRLTVL.

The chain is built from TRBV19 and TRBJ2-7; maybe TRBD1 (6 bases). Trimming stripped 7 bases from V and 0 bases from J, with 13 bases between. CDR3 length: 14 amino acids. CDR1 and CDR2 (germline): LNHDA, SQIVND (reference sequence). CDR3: CASTATGGSYEQYF. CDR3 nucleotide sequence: TGTGCCAGTACGGCGACAGGAGGCTCCTACGAGCAGTACTTC.

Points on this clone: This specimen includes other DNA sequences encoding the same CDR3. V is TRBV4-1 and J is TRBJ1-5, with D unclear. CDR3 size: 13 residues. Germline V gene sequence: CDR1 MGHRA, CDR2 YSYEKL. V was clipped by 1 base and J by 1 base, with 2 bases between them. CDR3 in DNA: TGCGCCAGCAGCCAAGGAAGCAATCAGCCCCAGCATTTT. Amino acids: CASSQGSNQPQHF.

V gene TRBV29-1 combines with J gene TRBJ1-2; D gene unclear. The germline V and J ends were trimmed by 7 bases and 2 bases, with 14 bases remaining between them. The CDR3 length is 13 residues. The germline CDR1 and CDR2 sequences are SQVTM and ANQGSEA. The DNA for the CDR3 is TGCAGCGGAATTAGCCTGGTGAACTATGGCTACACCTTC. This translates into CSGISLVNYGYTF. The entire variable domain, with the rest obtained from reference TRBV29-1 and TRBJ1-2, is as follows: SAVISQKPSRDICQRGTSLTIQCQVDSQVTMMFWYRQQPGQSLTLIATANQGSEATYESGFVIDKFPISRPNLTFSTLTVSNMSPEDSSIYLCSGISLVNYGYTFGSGTRLTVV.

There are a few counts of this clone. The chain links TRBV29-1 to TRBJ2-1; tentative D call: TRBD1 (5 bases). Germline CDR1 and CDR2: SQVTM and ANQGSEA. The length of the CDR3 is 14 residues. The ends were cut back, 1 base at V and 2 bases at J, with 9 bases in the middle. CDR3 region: CSVEGAGTYNEQFF. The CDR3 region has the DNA TGCAGCGTTGAAGGGGCAGGGACCTACAATGAGCAGTTCTTC.

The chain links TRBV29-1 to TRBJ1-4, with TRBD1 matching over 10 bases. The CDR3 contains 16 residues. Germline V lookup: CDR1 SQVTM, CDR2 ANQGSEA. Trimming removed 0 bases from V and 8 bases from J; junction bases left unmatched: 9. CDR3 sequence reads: CSVEERDRGQREKLFF. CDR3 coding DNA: TGCAGCGTTGAAGAGCGTGACAGGGGGCAAAGGGAAAAACTGTTTTTT.

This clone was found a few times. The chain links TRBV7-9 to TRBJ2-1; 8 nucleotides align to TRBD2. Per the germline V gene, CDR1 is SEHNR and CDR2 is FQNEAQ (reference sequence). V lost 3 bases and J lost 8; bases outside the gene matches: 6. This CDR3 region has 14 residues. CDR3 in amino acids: CASSFGGRFYEQFF. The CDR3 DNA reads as TGTGCCAGCAGCTTTGGCGGGAGGTTCTATGAGCAGTTCTTC.

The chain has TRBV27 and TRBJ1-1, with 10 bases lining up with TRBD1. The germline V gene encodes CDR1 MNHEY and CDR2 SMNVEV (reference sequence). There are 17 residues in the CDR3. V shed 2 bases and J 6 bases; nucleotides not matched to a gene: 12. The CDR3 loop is CASSLSRGTGVIAEAFF. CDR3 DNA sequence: TGTGCCAGCAGTTTAAGTAGGGGGACAGGGGTTATTGCTGAAGCTTTCTTT.

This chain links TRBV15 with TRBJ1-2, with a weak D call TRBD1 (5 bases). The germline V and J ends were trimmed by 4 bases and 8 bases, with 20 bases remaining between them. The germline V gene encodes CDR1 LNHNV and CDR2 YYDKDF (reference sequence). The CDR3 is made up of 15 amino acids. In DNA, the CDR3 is TGTGCCACCAGCATCCTAGGGGCCCCGAGGGACGGCTACACCTTC. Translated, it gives CATSILGAPRDGYTF.

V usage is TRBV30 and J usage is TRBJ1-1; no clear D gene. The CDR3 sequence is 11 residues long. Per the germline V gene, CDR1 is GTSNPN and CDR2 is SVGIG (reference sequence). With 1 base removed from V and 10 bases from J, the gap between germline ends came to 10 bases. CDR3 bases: TGTGCCTGGAGTGGGGCCGGAGGAGCTTTCTTT. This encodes CAWSGAGGAFF.

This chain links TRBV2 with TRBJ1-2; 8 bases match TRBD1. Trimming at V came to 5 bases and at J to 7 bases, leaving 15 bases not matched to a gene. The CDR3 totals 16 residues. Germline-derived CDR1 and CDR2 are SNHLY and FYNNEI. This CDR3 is CASSYPETGVKGGYTF. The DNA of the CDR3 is TGTGCCAGCAGTTACCCGGAGACAGGGGTGAAAGGTGGCTACACCTTC.

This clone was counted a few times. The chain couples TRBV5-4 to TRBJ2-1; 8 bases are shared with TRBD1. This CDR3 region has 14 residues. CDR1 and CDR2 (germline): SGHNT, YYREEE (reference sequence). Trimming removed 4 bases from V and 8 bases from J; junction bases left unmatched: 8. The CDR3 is CASSLGQGVYEQFF. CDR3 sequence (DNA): TGTGCCAGCAGCCTTGGACAGGGTGTGTATGAGCAGTTCTTC.

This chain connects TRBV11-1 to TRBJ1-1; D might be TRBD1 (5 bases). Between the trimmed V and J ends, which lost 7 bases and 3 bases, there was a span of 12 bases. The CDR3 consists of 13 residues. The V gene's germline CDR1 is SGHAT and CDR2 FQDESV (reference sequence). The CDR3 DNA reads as TGTGCCAGCACCGAAACAGGACACACTGAAGCTTTCTTT. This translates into CASTETGHTEAFF.

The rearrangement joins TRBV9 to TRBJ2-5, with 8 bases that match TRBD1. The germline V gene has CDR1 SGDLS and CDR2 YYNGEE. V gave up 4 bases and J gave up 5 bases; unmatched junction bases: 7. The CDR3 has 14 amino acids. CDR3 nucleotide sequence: TGTGCCAGCAGCATAGGGAGGACAGGGGAGACCCAGTACTTC. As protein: CASSIGRTGETQYF.

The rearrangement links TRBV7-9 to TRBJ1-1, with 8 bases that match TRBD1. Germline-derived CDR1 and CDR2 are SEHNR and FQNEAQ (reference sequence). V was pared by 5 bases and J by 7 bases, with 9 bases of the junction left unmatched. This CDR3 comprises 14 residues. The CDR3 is CASSPRTGSGEAFF. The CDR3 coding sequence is TGTGCCAGCAGCCCCCGGACAGGGTCGGGTGAAGCTTTCTTT.

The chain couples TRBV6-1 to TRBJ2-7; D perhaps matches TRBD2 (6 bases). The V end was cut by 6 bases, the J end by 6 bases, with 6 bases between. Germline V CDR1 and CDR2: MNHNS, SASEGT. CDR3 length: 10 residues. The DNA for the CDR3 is TGTGCCAGCAGGGGAGGCGAGCAGTACTTC. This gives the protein CASRGGEQYF.

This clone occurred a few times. For the CDR3, the DNA is TGTGCCAGCAGTGACTTTCTGGGCGGCACTGAAGCTTTCTTT. Translating it yields CASSDFLGGTEAFF. This chain links TRBV2 with TRBJ1-1; D not certain. Germline V gives CDR1 SNHLY, CDR2 FYNNEI. The CDR3 consists of 14 residues. V gave up 3 bases and J gave up 4 bases, with 12 bases separating them.

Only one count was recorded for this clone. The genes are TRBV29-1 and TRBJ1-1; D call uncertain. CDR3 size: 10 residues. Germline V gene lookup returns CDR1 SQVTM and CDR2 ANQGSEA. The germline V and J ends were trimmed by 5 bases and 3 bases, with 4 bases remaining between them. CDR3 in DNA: TGCAGCGTTCATGACACTGAAGCTTTCTTT. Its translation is CSVHDTEAFF.

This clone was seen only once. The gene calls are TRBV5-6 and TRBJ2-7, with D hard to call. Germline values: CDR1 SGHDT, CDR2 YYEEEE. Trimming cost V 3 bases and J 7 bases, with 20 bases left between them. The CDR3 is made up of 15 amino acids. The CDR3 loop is CASSSWVIPSREQYF. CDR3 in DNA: TGTGCCAGCAGCTCGTGGGTGATCCCGAGTCGGGAGCAGTACTTC.

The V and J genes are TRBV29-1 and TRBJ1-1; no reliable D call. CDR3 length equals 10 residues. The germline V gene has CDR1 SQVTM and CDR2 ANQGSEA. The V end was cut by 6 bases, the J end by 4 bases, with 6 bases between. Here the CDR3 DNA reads TGCAGCGTGGGGTTCACTGAAGCTTTCTTT. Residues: CSVGFTEAFF.